The entry that follows covers one T cell receptor beta chain sequence. Antigen unknown. This sample was included in a study of identical twins. This CDR3 region has 13 residues. V was shortened by 0 bases and J by 7 bases, with 7 bases between the two germline ends. Germline CDR1 and CDR2: MNHEY and SMNVEV (reference sequence). Study results and caveats: For out-of-frame alpha sequences shared by twins, low generation probability was in excess. Twins showed weaker excess sharing in their beta out-of-frame sequences.

Template switching created a universal primer site, and the cDNA included unique molecular identifiers. TCRdb re-called the 5' RACE reads with MiXCR, one entry per CDR3 protein. The data show fewer than 650,000 distinct CDR3 sequences, around 9.6% seen once. The data were also submitted as part of a second study, on yellow fever vaccine responses in identical twins.

The clonotype comes from a woman aged 18-35 years in good health. The sample comprised PBMCs. V and J are TRBV27 and TRBJ2-1; TRBD2 is a possible D gene (5 bases). The CDR3 loop is CASSLSQRNEQFF. In nucleotides, the CDR3 is TGTGCCAGCAGTTTATCTCAGCGGAATGAGCAGTTCTTC.